A single sample is the source of the 8 T cell receptor beta chains below, sequenced in a study of blood T cells in healthy people across ages. A J-beta primer mix and a sample-barcoded 5' primer were used in a second PCR of about 6 to 12 cycles. MiXCR, run by TCRdb on the 5' RACE reads, gives a single entry per CDR3 protein. The sample lists some 1 million distinct CDR3 sequences, 45% occurring once. Material: blood. These receptors were taken from an older woman in good health.

CDR3 protein: CASSLSVLSNEKLFF. The CDR3 nucleotides read TGTGCCAGCAGCTTGTCAGTCTTATCTAATGAAAAACTGTTTTTT. V usage is TRBV11-2 and J usage is TRBJ1-4; D is unresolved. V shed 3 bases and J shed 3 bases, with 11 bases lying between them. This CDR3 comprises 15 residues. Germline CDR1 is SGHAT and CDR2 is FQNNGV.

The rearrangement links TRBV20-1 to TRBJ2-1, with TRBD2 as a possible D gene (5 bases). The V gene lost 6 bases and the J gene lost 10 bases, with 13 bases spanning the gap. The CDR3 has 11 amino acids. Germline V gene data show CDR1 as DFQATT and CDR2 as SNEGSKA (reference sequence). The CDR3 is CSALWEIEQFF. The CDR3 nucleotides read TGCAGTGCCCTTTGGGAGATAGAGCAGTTCTTC.

In regard to this clonotype: A read error may explain this, as a much larger clone is one base away. The chain couples TRBV2 to TRBJ2-7; D is undetermined. V lost 11 bases and J 3 bases, leaving 14 bases between the germline ends. Germline V gene data show CDR1 as SNHLY and CDR2 as FYNNEI. This CDR3 has 12 residues. The CDR3 sequence is CACTAGGYEQYF. In DNA form, the CDR3 reads TGTGCCTGCACCGCCGGCGGCTACGAGCAGTACTTC.

In its sample, this clonotype was seen once. This chain connects TRBV7-2 to TRBJ2-5; possibly TRBD1 for D (5 bases). This CDR3 is 13 amino acids long. Germline CDR1 reads SGHTA; CDR2 reads FQGNSA. V dropped 0 bases and J dropped 11 bases, with 13 bases sitting between them. The CDR3 DNA follows: TGTGCCAGCAGCTTAGCGGCAGGGCCAAAGCAGTACTTC. Its translation: CASSLAAGPKQYF.

The chain carries TRBV5-1 and TRBJ2-1, with a tentative D call TRBD1 (6 bases). The CDR3 is 16 amino acids. V was cut by 1 base and J by 5 bases, with 16 bases left in between. CDR1 and CDR2 from the germline V gene are SGHRS and YFSETQ. The CDR3 sequence: CASSLSSRQDDNEQFF. In DNA form, the CDR3 reads TGCGCCAGCAGCTTGTCGTCGAGACAGGATGACAATGAGCAGTTCTTC.

In this sample, this clonotype turned up a few times. V is TRBV7-2 and J is TRBJ2-7, with TRBD1 identical over 7 bases. CDR1 is SGHTA and CDR2 is FQGNSA in the germline V gene. Unmatched junction bases numbered 12, after V lost 4 bases and J lost 0 bases. The length of the CDR3 is 17 residues. The CDR3: CASSSKAGTAASYEQYF. CDR3 nucleotides: TGTGCCAGCAGCTCAAAGGCCGGGACAGCTGCCTCCTACGAGCAGTACTTC.

The chain carries TRBV20-1 and TRBJ1-2, with 12 positions matching TRBD1. The V gene end was trimmed by 2 bases and the J gene end by 4 bases; junction bases not matched to a gene: 2. CDR1 and CDR2 from the germline V gene are DFQATT and SNEGSKA (reference sequence). The CDR3 contains 14 residues. This CDR3 reads CSARRDRGLYGYTF. As DNA, the CDR3 is TGCAGTGCTAGACGGGACAGGGGGCTCTATGGCTACACCTTC.

This clonotype has a count of ten or more. The CDR3: CASSSYYEQYF. The CDR3 region has the DNA TGTGCCAGCAGCTCTTACTACGAGCAGTACTTC. The rearrangement joins TRBV5-6 to TRBJ2-7; D call uncertain. This CDR3 is built from 11 residues. The ends were cut back, 3 bases at V and 3 bases at J, with 4 bases in the middle. Germline V lookup: CDR1 SGHDT, CDR2 YYEEEE.